The T cell receptor beta chain under discussion was sequenced for a study of cytomegalovirus exposure and HLA in healthy donors. Researchers ran the PCR with 60 Vbeta and 13 Jbeta primers. The protocol was immunoSEQ multiplex PCR, while the TCRdb copy is restricted to in-frame clones and leaves out a portion. The sample includes over 150,000 clones, around three quarters of them seen just once. Points on this clone: The junction departs from germline at one end; a sequencing error may be responsible.

CDR3 length equals 13 residues. From germline, CDR1 is SGHAT and CDR2 FQNNGV. The sequence was obtained from a man in his forties in good health and CMV-seronegative. The chain employs TRBV11-2 and TRBJ2-5; D is uncertain. Sequencing was done on a sample of PBMCs. The DNA of the CDR3 is TGTGCCAGCAGCTTAGGCGGCCAAAAGACCCAGTACTTC. Translating it yields CASSLGGQKTQYF. Full variable domain (rest looked up from reference TRBV11-2 and TRBJ2-5): EAGVAQSPRYKIIEKRQSVAFWCNPISGHATLYWYQQILGQGPKLLIQFQNNGVVDDSQLPKDRFSAERLKGVDSTLKIQPAKLEDSAVYLCASSLGGQKTQYFGPGTRLLVL.